Following are 16 T cell receptor beta chains from one sample sequenced in a study of OX40 agonist ivuxolimab in advanced cancers. Repertoires were generated with immunoSEQ multiplex PCR, while TCRdb's copy carries only in-frame clones and drops some. The profile shows tens of thousands of clones, around 90% of them singletons. Sample: CD4+ or CD8+ T cells sorted from blood, taken in a trial of the OX40 agonist ivuxolimab. The receptors here all came from an adult with an advanced solid tumor such as melanoma, head and neck, liver or kidney cancer.

The chain links TRBV4-1 to TRBJ1-2; no clear D gene. Germline assignment: CDR1 MGHRA and CDR2 YSYEKL. This CDR3 contains 15 residues. V was trimmed by 4 bases and J by 2 bases, leaving 14 bases between them. This CDR3 reads CASSPREGFNYGYTF. The CDR3 DNA reads as TGCGCCAGCAGCCCCCGCGAGGGCTTCAACTATGGCTACACCTTC.

The chain has TRBV10-3 and TRBJ2-1, with 8 bases fitting TRBD2. This CDR3 contains 17 residues. The V gene's germline CDR1 is ENHRY and CDR2 SYGVKD. The junction had 12 bases not matched to a gene; V was cut back by 5 bases and J by 3 bases. CDR3 sequence reads: CAISTGIAGFGYNEQFF. The CDR3 DNA is TGTGCCATCAGTACGGGAATAGCGGGATTTGGCTACAATGAGCAGTTCTTC.

This sequence joins TRBV18 and TRBJ1-1, with 7 bases that match TRBD1. This CDR3 comprises 16 residues. CDR1 is KGHSH and CDR2 is LQKENI in the germline V gene. V trimming: 3 bases; J trimming: 3 bases; junction bases outside the gene matches: 10. The CDR3 spells CASSPPNSGTDTEAFF. The DNA of the CDR3 is TGTGCCAGCTCACCGCCAAACTCCGGGACAGACACTGAAGCTTTCTTT.

The J gene is TRBJ1-4, the V gene TRBV7-9, with D tentatively TRBD1 (5 bases). The CDR3 is 15 residues long. Trimming took 2 bases from V and 0 from J, leaving 7 bases between them. Germline-derived CDR1 and CDR2 are SEHNR and FQNEAQ (reference sequence). This CDR3 reads CASSLSGATNEKLFF. DNA of the CDR3: TGTGCCAGCAGCTTATCGGGGGCAACTAATGAAAAACTGTTTTTT.

This chain joins TRBV27 and TRBJ2-7; D perhaps matches TRBD1 (6 bases). The germline V and J ends were trimmed by 2 bases and 1 base, with 12 bases remaining between them. Germline assignment: CDR1 MNHEY and CDR2 SMNVEV (reference sequence). The CDR3 totals 15 residues. The CDR3 protein is CASSLIGDKSYEQYF. CDR3 nucleotides: TGTGCCAGCAGTTTAATCGGGGACAAGTCCTACGAGCAGTACTTC.

The V and J genes are TRBV15 and TRBJ1-4; D possibly corresponds to TRBD1 (5 bases). Germline CDR1 is LNHNV and CDR2 is YYDKDF (reference sequence). V dropped 5 bases and J dropped 8 bases, with 15 bases sitting between them. The length of the CDR3 is 14 residues. Here the CDR3 DNA reads TGTGCCACCAGCCCTCGGGACGGGAAGGAAAAACTGTTTTTT. This codes for CATSPRDGKEKLFF.

V and J are TRBV5-8 and TRBJ1-2; TRBD1 is a possible D gene (6 bases). The germline V gene encodes CDR1 SGHTS and CDR2 YDEGEE. The CDR3 length is 13 residues. Trimming cost V 3 bases and J 5 bases, with 11 bases left between them. DNA of the CDR3: TGTGCCAGCAGCTCCCAGGGGTGGTATGGCTACACCTTC. Protein sequence: CASSSQGWYGYTF.

The genes are TRBV6-1 and TRBJ1-2; possibly TRBD1 for D (5 bases). Trimming shortened V by 6 bases and J by 8 bases, and 16 bases separated the two germline ends. CDR3 size: 13 residues. Germline-derived CDR1 and CDR2 are MNHNS and SASEGT. CDR3: CASSPIGVGGYTF. CDR3 sequence (DNA): TGTGCCAGCAGCCCGATAGGGGTAGGCGGCTACACCTTC.

This sequence joins TRBV7-2 and TRBJ2-1; 7 nucleotides align to TRBD1. The CDR3 is 15 amino acids. The germline gives CDR1 SGHTA, CDR2 FQGNSA. V trimming: 0 bases; J trimming: 4 bases; junction bases outside the gene matches: 3. The CDR3 DNA reads as TGTGCCAGCAGCTTAGCGGGACAGCGATACAATGAGCAGTTCTTC. Its translation is CASSLAGQRYNEQFF.

The J gene is TRBJ2-5, the V gene TRBV30, with D perhaps matching TRBD1 (6 bases). The CDR3 runs 12 residues. The ends were cut back, 3 bases at V and 7 bases at J, with 12 bases in the middle. Germline-derived CDR1 and CDR2 are GTSNPN and SVGIG (reference sequence). The CDR3 DNA follows: TGTGCCTGGAGCGGGGACATCGGGACCCAGTACTTC. As protein: CAWSGDIGTQYF.

This clone was detected only once. The chain couples TRBV5-1 to TRBJ2-7; D may be TRBD1 or TRBD2 (5 bases each). The germline CDR1 and CDR2 sequences are SGHRS and YFSETQ. V was shortened by 6 bases and J by 0 bases, with 16 bases between the two germline ends. The CDR3 loop spans 15 amino acids. The CDR3 reads CASTRGDTYSYEQYF. CDR3 bases: TGCGCCAGCACTAGGGGAGATACTTACTCCTACGAGCAGTACTTC.

The CDR3 region has the DNA TGTGCCAGCAGCGTAGGAAATAGCGGGAGTTCCGAGCAGTACTTC. It specifies CASSVGNSGSSEQYF. The chain is built from TRBV9 and TRBJ2-7; 9 positions agree with TRBD2. Trimming cost V 0 bases and J 6 bases; bases outside gene matches: 7. CDR3 size: 15 residues. Germline V lookup: CDR1 SGDLS, CDR2 YYNGEE.

This chain uses TRBV18 with TRBJ2-7; 7 nucleotides line up with TRBD1. The CDR3 has 15 amino acids. The V gene's germline CDR1 is KGHSH and CDR2 LQKENI. Losses at the gene ends were 3 bases for V and 0 bases for J; bases not matched to a gene: 5. The CDR3 DNA follows: TGTGCCAGCTCACCCTCGAGGACAGGCTCCTACGAGCAGTACTTC. Translated, it gives CASSPSRTGSYEQYF.

The CDR3 DNA reads TGTGCCAGCAGACTAGCGACTAGGAACGGCCAGTACTTC. Translation: CASRLATRNGQYF. The J gene is TRBJ2-5, the V gene TRBV5-8; 7 bases match TRBD2. In germline, CDR1 is SGHTS, CDR2 YDEGEE. J lost 10 bases, V lost 5 bases, and 11 bases had no gene match. There are 13 residues in the CDR3.

This clone was seen just once. The rearrangement links TRBV28 to TRBJ2-5; D might be TRBD1 (6 bases). V was clipped by 7 bases and J by 2 bases, with 20 bases between them. The CDR3 runs 16 residues. The germline V gene encodes CDR1 MDHEN and CDR2 SYDVKM. CDR3 loop: CASKRRWGQKQETQYF. The CDR3 DNA reads TGTGCCAGCAAAAGACGTTGGGGGCAGAAACAAGAGACCCAGTACTTC.

The J gene is TRBJ2-6, the V gene TRBV5-4, with D possibly matching TRBD2 (5 bases). CDR3 length equals 15 residues. Germline loops: CDR1 SGHNT, CDR2 YYREEE (reference sequence). Trimming removed 4 bases at V and 2 bases at J, with 10 bases between. This CDR3 is CASSRERAGANVLTF. The CDR3 bases are TGTGCCAGCAGCCGAGAGAGGGCTGGGGCCAACGTCCTGACTTTC.